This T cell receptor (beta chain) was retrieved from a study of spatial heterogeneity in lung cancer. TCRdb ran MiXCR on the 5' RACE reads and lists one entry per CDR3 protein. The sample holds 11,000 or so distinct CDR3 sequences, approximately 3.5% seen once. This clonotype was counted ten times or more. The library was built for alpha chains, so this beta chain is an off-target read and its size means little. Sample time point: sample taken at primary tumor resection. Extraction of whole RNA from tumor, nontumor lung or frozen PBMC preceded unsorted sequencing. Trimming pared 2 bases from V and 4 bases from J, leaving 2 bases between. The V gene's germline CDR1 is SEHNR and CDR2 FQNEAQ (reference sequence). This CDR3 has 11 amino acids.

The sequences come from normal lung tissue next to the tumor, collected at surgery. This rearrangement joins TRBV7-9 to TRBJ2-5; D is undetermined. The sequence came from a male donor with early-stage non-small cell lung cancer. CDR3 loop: CASSLSETQYF. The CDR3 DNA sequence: TGTGCCAGCAGCTTATCAGAGACCCAGTACTTC.